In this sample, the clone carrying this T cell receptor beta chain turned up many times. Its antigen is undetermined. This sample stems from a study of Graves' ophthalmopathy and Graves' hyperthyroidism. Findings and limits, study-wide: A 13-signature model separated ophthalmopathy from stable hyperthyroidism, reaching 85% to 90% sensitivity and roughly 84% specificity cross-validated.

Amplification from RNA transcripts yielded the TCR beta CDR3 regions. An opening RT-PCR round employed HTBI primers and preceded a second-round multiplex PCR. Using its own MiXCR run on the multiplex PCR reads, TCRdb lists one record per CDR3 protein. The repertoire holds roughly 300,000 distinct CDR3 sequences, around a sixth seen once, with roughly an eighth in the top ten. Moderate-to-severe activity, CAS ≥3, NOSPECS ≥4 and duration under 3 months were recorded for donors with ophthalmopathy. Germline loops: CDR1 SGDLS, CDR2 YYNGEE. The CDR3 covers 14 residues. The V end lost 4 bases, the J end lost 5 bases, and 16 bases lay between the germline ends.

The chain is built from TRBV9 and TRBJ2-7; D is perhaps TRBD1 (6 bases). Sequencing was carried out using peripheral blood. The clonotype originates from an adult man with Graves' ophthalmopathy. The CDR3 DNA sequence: TGTGCCAGCAGCCCATTACAGGGTTCGGACGAGCAGTACTTC. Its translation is CASSPLQGSDEQYF.